The 18 T cell receptor beta chains in this list originate from one sample, sequenced in a study of blood T cells in healthy people across ages. A sample-barcoded 5' primer and a J-beta primer mix were used in a second PCR of roughly 7 to 12 cycles. TCRdb called the 5' RACE reads again in MiXCR, with one record for every CDR3 protein. This sample yields about 780,000 distinct CDR3 sequences, of which under 30% are seen a single time; 3% belongs to the top ten. The same sample was also used in a study of T cells of mothers and their children.

Sequencing input: blood. The origin of the receptors is a boy aged 5-17 years in good health.

This clonotype was counted a few times. The chain combines TRBV5-1 with TRBJ2-7; 8 nucleotides line up with TRBD1. The trim removed 4 bases at V and 2 bases at J, leaving 5 bases unmatched. Germline-derived CDR1 and CDR2 are SGHRS and YFSETQ. The CDR3 is made up of 14 amino acids. CDR3 loop: CASSPQGATYEQYF. As DNA, the CDR3 is TGCGCCAGCAGCCCGCAGGGGGCCACCTACGAGCAGTACTTC.

This clonotype was observed a handful of times. The chain uses TRBV2 and TRBJ2-5, with TRBD1 identical over 7 bases. The J call may be in error: the DNA end matches TRBJ2-7 better. The germline CDR1 and CDR2 sequences are SNHLY and FYNNEI. There are 14 residues in the CDR3. For the CDR3, the DNA is TGTGCCAGCAGTGGGGATCAGGGGGCCTACGAGCAGTACTTC. Encoded protein: CASSGDQGAYEQYF.

There are many counts of this clonotype. This chain's CDR3 is CASSGGGTDTQYF. The CDR3 nucleotides read TGCGCCAGCAGCGGGGGGGGCACAGATACGCAGTATTTT. The rearrangement uses TRBV5-1 and TRBJ2-3, with 7 bases identical to TRBD2. In germline, CDR1 is SGHRS, CDR2 YFSETQ. The CDR3 runs 13 residues. J lost 1 base, V lost 4 bases, and 0 bases had no gene match.

The gene calls are TRBV20-1 and TRBJ2-3, with D hard to call. V was cut by 3 bases and J by 6 bases, with 7 bases left in between. Germline CDR1 reads DFQATT; CDR2 reads SNEGSKA (reference sequence). The CDR3 covers 11 residues. The CDR3 DNA reads as TGCAGTGCTAGCCCCGGGGATACGCAGTATTTT. It codes for CSASPGDTQYF.

This clonotype was picked up a small number of times. The CDR3 region is CASSDWDKSGYTF. The CDR3 DNA reads TGTGCCAGCAGTGATTGGGACAAGAGCGGTTACACCTTC. V is TRBV2 and J is TRBJ1-2; perhaps TRBD1 as D (6 bases). In germline, CDR1 is SNHLY, CDR2 FYNNEI. CDR3 size: 13 residues. The V and J ends lost 3 bases and 11 bases respectively, with 16 bases between them.

This rearrangement joins TRBV28 to TRBJ2-5; D may match TRBD1 or TRBD2 (5 bases each). Germline V lookup: CDR1 MDHEN, CDR2 SYDVKM. The CDR3 is made up of 15 amino acids. V was shortened by 7 bases and J by 2 bases, with 17 bases between the two germline ends. The chain's CDR3 is CASTLGATHQETQYF. In DNA form, the CDR3 reads TGTGCCAGCACCCTCGGGGCGACACATCAAGAGACCCAGTACTTC. The full variable domain, with the rest looked up from reference TRBV28 and TRBJ2-5, is DVKVTQSSRYLVKRTGEKVFLECVQDMDHENMFWYRQDPGLGLRLIYFSYDVKMKEKGDIPEGYSVSREKKERFSLILESASTNQTSMYLCASTLGATHQETQYFGPGTRLLVL.

The chain employs TRBV29-1 and TRBJ2-4, with a tentative D call TRBD2 (7 bases). The germline V gene has CDR1 SQVTM and CDR2 ANQGSEA. Trimming removed 2 bases from V and 6 bases from J, with 11 bases in between. The CDR3 totals 13 residues. In DNA, the CDR3 is TGCAGCGTTGAAAAGGGAGGGGGAAACATTCAGTACTTC. It translates to CSVEKGGGNIQYF.

In this sample, this clonotype turned up a few times. This chain joins TRBV18 and TRBJ2-1; no clear D. The CDR3 runs to 14 residues. Germline CDR1 reads KGHSH; CDR2 reads LQKENI. V shed 2 bases and J shed 0 bases, with 5 bases lying between them. This CDR3 is CASSPKGSYNEQFF. CDR3 nucleotides: TGTGCCAGCTCACCAAAGGGCTCCTACAATGAGCAGTTCTTC.

The V and J genes are TRBV5-1 and TRBJ2-5; a weak D match, TRBD2 (5 bases). The DNA end is a closer match to TRBJ2-1, so the J assignment may be wrong. The CDR3 loop spans 15 amino acids. From germline, CDR1 is SGHRS and CDR2 YFSETQ. The CDR3 coding sequence is TGCGCCAGCAGTCCCCCCCGGGGTCAGAGTAATGAGCAGTTCTTC. It is translated as CASSPPRGQSNEQFF.

This clonotype is a singleton in its sample. The chain recombines TRBV7-8 with TRBJ2-5; D gene uncertain. This CDR3 spans 15 amino acids. The germline gives CDR1 SGHVS, CDR2 FQNEAQ. The V end was cut by 3 bases, the J end by 1 base, with 12 bases between. CDR3 loop: CASSFRRRLQETQYF. The CDR3 DNA sequence: TGTGCCAGCAGCTTCAGGCGTAGACTCCAAGAGACCCAGTACTTC.

This clonotype was recorded a few times. V gene TRBV28 combines with J gene TRBJ2-1, with 13 nucleotides matching TRBD2. The V gene's germline CDR1 is MDHEN and CDR2 SYDVKM. CDR3 length equals 16 residues. Unmatched junction bases numbered 5, after V lost 7 bases and J lost 2 bases. In nucleotides, the CDR3 is TGTGCCAGCACTGGACTAGCGGGGGCCCCCTACAATGAGCAGTTCTTC. It translates to CASTGLAGAPYNEQFF.

The rearrangement links TRBV6-5 to TRBJ2-3; the D call may be TRBD1 or TRBD2 (5 bases each). Germline lookup yields CDR1 MNHEY and CDR2 SVGAGI. This CDR3 region has 14 residues. The V gene lost 6 bases and the J gene lost 2 bases, with 12 bases spanning the gap. This CDR3 is CASRYGTDTDTQYF. DNA for the CDR3: TGTGCCAGCAGGTACGGGACCGACACAGATACGCAGTATTTT.

This clonotype was seen a handful of times. J is TRBJ2-6 and V is TRBV21-1; the table's D call of TRBD2 was not tested on the DNA. TRBV21-1 is a listed pseudogene. This CDR3 is built from 17 residues. CDR3 region: CASGVGICPSGANVLTF. Written as DNA, the CDR3 is TGTGCCAGCGGGGTGGGCATTTGTCCCTCTGGGGCCAACGTCCTGACTTTC.

The sample holds a few counts of this clonotype. J is TRBJ2-1 and V is TRBV9, with TRBD2 matching 8 bases. Trimming removed 4 bases from V and 7 bases from J; junction bases left unmatched: 13. The V gene's germline CDR1 is SGDLS and CDR2 YYNGEE. This CDR3 region has 16 residues. The CDR3, as DNA: TGTGCCAGCAGCCCCCGGGGGAGCGGGGGTTTGAATGAGCAGTTCTTC. Translation: CASSPRGSGGLNEQFF. Together with reference TRBV9 and TRBJ2-1, the CDR3 gives the full variable domain: DSGVTQTPKHLITATGQRVTLRCSPRSGDLSVYWYQQSLDQGLQFLIQYYNGEERAKGNILERFSAQQFPDLHSELNLSSLELGDSALYFCASSPRGSGGLNEQFFGPGTRLTVL.

The chain links TRBV6-5 to TRBJ2-2; 9 positions agree with TRBD1. Germline CDR1 MNHEY, CDR2 SVGAGI. This CDR3 has 17 amino acids. The V gene end was trimmed by 2 bases and the J gene end by 1 base; junction bases not matched to a gene: 5. CDR3 loop: CASSYPAGQGNTGELFF. CDR3 nucleotide sequence: TGTGCCAGCAGTTACCCGGCGGGACAGGGGAACACCGGGGAGCTGTTTTTT.

This clonotype was detected a few times. The chain couples TRBV5-1 to TRBJ2-5, with D possibly matching TRBD1 (6 bases). Trimming took off 4 bases at V and 9 bases at J, with 16 bases between the two ends. In germline, CDR1 is SGHRS, CDR2 YFSETQ. CDR3 size: 13 residues. CDR3 bases: TGCGCCAGCAGCCAGGGGACCGGGGCTGCCCAGTACTTC. It encodes CASSQGTGAAQYF.

The chain recombines TRBV7-6 with TRBJ2-5; D tentatively reads TRBD1 or TRBD2 (5 bases each). The last part of the DNA fits TRBJ2-7 better; the J call may be wrong. This CDR3 region has 14 residues. The germline gives CDR1 SGHVS, CDR2 FNYEAQ. CDR3 sequence reads: CASSLGMGAYEQYF. CDR3 DNA sequence: TGTGCCAGCAGCTTAGGGATGGGGGCCTACGAGCAGTACTTC.

At least ten counts were recorded for this clonotype. The CDR3 is CASSHEETQYF. Written as DNA, the CDR3 is TGTGCCAGCAGCCATGAAGAGACCCAGTACTTC. The rearrangement uses TRBV3-1 and TRBJ2-5; the D is unclear. The germline gives CDR1 LGHDT, CDR2 YNNKEL (reference sequence). Trimming took off 3 bases at V and 3 bases at J, with 2 bases between the two ends. This CDR3 has 11 amino acids.